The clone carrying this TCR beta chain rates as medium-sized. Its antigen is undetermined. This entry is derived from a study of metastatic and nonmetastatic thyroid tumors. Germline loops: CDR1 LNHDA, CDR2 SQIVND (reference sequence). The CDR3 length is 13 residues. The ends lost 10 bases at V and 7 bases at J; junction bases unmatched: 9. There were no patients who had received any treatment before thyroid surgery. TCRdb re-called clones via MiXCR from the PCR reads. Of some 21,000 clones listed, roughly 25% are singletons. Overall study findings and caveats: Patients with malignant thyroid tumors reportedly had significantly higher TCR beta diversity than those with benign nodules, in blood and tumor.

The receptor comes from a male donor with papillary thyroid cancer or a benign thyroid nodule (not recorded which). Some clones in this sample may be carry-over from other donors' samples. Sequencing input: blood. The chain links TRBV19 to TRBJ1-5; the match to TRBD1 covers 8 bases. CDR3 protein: CATSRTGQQPQHF. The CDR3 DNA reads TGTGCCACCTCCCGGACAGGGCAACAGCCCCAGCATTTT. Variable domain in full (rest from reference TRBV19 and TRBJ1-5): DGGITQSPKYLFRKEGQNVTLSCEQNLNHDAMYWYRQDPGQGLRLIYYSQIVNDFQKGDIAEGYSVSREKKESFPLTVTSAQKNPTAFYLCATSRTGQQPQHFGDGTRLSIL.